The source of this TCR beta chain is a study of circulating CD8 cells and anti-PD-1 response in melanoma. Live CD3+CD8+TCRalphabeta+ cells were sorted into four subsets by PD-1 and/or TIGIT. Germline assignment: CDR1 DFQATT and CDR2 SNEGSKA (reference sequence). V was pared by 6 bases and J by 2 bases, with 9 bases between. CDR3 length: 12 residues. TCR libraries were prepared from approximately 15 ng of total RNA with the QIAseq Immune Repertoire TCR panel. TCRdb re-analysed the reads in MiXCR, keeping a single row per CDR3 protein. Here the sample spans roughly 1,200 distinct CDR3 sequences, approximately 6.8% being singletons. By share, this clonotype counts as medium-sized.

This sequence joins TRBV20-1 and TRBJ2-3; no reliable D call. Sequences were derived from CD8+ T cells from PBMCs, sampled at baseline or after one month of anti-PD-1 therapy (not recorded which). The sequence was obtained from a human donor with melanoma. CDR3 sequence reads: CSADGPTDTQYF. CDR3 bases: TGCAGTGCCGACGGACCCACAGATACGCAGTATTTT.